This TCR beta chain was recorded in a study of cytomegalovirus exposure and HLA in healthy donors. Across the whole study: T cells numbering about 179 million yielded around 120 million unique TCR beta sequences in an earlier analysis.

The study's findings and limits: Later analysis revealed greater clonal expansion in HLA-associated TCR beta chains than in equally common others. It is likely that the observed cluster of highly shared sequence variants was a sequencing artifact. In a later analysis, donors in an Asian-associated ancestry cluster reportedly had fewer N-insertions in productive TCRs than the cohort mean.

Turning to this clone: Its cognate antigen is unknown. An end of the junction does not agree with germline; a read error may underlie this.

CDR1 and CDR2 from the germline V gene are MDHEN and SYDVKM. This CDR3 region has 16 residues. The PCR made use of 60 Vbeta and 13 Jbeta primers. Sequencing used immunoSEQ multiplex PCR; TCRdb keeps in-frame clones, though not all of them. The sample records 120,000 or so clones, nearly 80% being singletons. The chain links TRBV28 to TRBJ2-1; 11 bases are shared with TRBD2. Sequenced sample: PBMCs. This sequence was found in a woman aged 40-49 years in good health and CMV-seronegative. CDR3 protein: CASSFLTSGTLNEQLF. The CDR3 DNA is TGTGCCAGCAGTTTTCTGACTAGCGGGACGTTGAATGAGCAGCTCTTC.